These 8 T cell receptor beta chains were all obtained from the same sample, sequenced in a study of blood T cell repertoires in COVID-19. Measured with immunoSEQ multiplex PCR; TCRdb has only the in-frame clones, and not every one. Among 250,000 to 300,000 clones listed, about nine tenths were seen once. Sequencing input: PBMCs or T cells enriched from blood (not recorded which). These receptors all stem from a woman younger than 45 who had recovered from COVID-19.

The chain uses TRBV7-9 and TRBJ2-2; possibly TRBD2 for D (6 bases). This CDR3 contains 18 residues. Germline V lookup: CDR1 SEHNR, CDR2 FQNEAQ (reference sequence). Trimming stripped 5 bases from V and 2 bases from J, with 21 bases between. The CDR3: CASSPRVTSLINTGELFF. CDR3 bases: TGTGCCAGCAGCCCCCGGGTTACTAGCCTCATCAACACCGGGGAGCTGTTTTTT.

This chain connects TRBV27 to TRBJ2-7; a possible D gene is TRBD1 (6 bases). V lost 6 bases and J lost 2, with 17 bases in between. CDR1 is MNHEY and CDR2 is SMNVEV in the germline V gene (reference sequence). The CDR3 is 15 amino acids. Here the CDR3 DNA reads TGTGCCAGCAGCCAATCGACAGGTATTCCCTACGAGCAGTACTTC. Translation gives CASSQSTGIPYEQYF.

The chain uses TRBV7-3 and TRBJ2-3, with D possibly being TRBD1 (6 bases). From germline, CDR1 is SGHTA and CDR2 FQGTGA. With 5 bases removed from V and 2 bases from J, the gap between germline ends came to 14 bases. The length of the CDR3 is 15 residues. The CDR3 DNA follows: TGTGCCAGCAGCCAACAGGGTCTGTACACAGATACGCAGTATTTT. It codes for CASSQQGLYTDTQYF.

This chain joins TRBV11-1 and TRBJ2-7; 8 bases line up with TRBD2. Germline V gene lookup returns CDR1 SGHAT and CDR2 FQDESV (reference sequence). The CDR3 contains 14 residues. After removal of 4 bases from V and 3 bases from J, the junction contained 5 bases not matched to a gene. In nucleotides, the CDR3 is TGTGCCAGCAGCTGGTCCGGGACTAGCTACGAGCAGTACTTC. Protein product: CASSWSGTSYEQYF. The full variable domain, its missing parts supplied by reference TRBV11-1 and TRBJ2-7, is EAEVAQSPRYKITEKSQAVAFWCDPISGHATLYWYRQILGQGPELLVQFQDESVVDDSQLPKDRFSAERLKGVDSTLKIQPAELGDSAMYLCASSWSGTSYEQYFGPGTRLTVT.

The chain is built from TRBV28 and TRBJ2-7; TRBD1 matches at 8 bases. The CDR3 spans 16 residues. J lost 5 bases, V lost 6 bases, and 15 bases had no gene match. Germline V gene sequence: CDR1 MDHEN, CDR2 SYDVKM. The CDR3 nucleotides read TGTGCCAGCAGACTACGACAGGGGCGGCAACGGAACGAGCAGTACTTC. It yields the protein CASRLRQGRQRNEQYF.

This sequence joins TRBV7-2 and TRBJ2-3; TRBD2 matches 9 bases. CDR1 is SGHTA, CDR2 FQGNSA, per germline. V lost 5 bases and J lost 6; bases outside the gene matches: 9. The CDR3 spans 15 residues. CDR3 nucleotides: TGTGCCAGCAGCCCAGGGACTAGCAGGCGTGATACGCAGTATTTT. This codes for CASSPGTSRRDTQYF.

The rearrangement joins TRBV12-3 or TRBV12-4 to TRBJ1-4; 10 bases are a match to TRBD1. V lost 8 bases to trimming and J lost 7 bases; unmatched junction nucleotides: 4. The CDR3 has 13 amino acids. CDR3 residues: CASGQGGSEKLFF. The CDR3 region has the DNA TGTGCCAGCGGACAGGGGGGAAGTGAAAAACTGTTTTTT.

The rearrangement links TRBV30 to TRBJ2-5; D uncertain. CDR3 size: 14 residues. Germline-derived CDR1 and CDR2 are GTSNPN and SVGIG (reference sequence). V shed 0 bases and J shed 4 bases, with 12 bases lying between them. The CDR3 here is CAWSVVGGRETQYF. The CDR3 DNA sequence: TGTGCCTGGAGTGTCGTTGGCGGTAGAGAGACCCAGTACTTC.